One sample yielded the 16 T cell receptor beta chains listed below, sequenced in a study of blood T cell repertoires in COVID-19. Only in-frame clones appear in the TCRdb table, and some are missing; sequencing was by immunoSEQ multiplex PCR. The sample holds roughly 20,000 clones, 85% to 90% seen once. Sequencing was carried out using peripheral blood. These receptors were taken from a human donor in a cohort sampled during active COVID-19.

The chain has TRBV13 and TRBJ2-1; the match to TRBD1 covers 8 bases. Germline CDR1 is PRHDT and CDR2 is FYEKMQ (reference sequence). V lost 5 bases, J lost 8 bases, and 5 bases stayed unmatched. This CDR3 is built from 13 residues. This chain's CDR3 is CASSHGQGYEQFF. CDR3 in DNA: TGTGCCAGCAGCCACGGACAGGGCTATGAGCAGTTCTTC.

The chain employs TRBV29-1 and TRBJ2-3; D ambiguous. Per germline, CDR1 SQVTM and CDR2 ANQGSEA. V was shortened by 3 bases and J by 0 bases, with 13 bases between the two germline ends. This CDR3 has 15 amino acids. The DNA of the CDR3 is TGCAGCGTTGACGCGGTCCGACCGAGCACAGATACGCAGTATTTT. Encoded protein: CSVDAVRPSTDTQYF.

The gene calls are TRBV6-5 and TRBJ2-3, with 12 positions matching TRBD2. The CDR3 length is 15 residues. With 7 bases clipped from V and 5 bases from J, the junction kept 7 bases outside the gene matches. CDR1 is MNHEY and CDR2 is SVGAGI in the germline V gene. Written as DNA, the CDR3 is TGTGCCAGCACTCTAGCGGGAGGGCCTGTAGATACGCAGTATTTT. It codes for CASTLAGGPVDTQYF.

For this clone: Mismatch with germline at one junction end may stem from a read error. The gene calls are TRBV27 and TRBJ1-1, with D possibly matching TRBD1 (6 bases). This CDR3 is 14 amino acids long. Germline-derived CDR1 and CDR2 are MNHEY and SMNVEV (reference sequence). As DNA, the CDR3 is TGTGCCAGCAGTTTAAACGGGCCCGGGACAAAACCAATCTTT. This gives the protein CASSLNGPGTKPIF.

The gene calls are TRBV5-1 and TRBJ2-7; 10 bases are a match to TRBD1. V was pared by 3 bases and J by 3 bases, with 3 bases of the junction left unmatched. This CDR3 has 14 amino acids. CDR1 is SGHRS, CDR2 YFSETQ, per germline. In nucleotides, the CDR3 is TGCGCCAGCAGCTCGGGGACAGGGGTCTACGAGCAGTACTTC. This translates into CASSSGTGVYEQYF.

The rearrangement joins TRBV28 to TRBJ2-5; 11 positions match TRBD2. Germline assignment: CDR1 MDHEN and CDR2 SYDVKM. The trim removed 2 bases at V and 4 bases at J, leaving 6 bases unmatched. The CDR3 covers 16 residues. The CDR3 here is CASSLALTSGTETQYF. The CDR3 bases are TGTGCCAGCAGTTTAGCCCTGACTAGCGGGACAGAGACCCAGTACTTC. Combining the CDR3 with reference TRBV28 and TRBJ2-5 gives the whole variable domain DVKVTQSSRYLVKRTGEKVFLECVQDMDHENMFWYRQDPGLGLRLIYFSYDVKMKEKGDIPEGYSVSREKKERFSLILESASTNQTSMYLCASSLALTSGTETQYFGPGTRLLVL.

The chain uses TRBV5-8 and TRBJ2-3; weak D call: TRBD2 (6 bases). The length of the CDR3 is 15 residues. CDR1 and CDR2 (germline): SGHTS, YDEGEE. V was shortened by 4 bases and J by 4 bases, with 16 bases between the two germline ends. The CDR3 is CASSRPGTYSDTQYF. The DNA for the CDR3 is TGTGCCAGCAGCCGTCCCGGGACTTATTCAGATACGCAGTATTTT.

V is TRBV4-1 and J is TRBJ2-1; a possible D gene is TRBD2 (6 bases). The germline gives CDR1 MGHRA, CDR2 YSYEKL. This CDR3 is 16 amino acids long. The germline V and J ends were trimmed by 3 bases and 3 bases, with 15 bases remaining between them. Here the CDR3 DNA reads TGCGCCAGCAGCCACCCCAGGACTAATTTCTACAATGAGCAGTTCTTC. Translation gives CASSHPRTNFYNEQFF.

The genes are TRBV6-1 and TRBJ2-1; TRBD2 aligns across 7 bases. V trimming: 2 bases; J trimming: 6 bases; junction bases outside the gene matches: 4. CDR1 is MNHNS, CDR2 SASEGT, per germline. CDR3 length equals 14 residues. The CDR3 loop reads CASSELSGVNEQFF. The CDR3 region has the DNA TGTGCCAGCAGTGAATTAAGCGGGGTCAATGAGCAGTTCTTC.

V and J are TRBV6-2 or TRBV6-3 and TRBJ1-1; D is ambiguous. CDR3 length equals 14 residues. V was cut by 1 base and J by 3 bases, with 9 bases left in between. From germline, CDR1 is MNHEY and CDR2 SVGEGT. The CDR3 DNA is TGTGCCAGCAGTTACTTGGCGGATTACACTGAAGCTTTCTTT. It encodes CASSYLADYTEAFF.

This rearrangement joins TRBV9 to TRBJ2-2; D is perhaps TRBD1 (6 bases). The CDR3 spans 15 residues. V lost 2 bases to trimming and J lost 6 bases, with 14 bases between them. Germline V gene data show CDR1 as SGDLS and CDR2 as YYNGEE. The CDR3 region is CASSVEVWGPGELFF. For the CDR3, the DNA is TGTGCCAGCAGCGTGGAGGTCTGGGGGCCCGGGGAGCTGTTTTTT.

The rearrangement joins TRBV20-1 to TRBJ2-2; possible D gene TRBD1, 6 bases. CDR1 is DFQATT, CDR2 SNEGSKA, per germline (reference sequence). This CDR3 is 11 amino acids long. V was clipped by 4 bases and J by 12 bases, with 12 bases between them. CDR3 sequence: CSAIATGKLFF. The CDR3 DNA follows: TGCAGTGCTATAGCTACAGGGAAGCTGTTTTTT.

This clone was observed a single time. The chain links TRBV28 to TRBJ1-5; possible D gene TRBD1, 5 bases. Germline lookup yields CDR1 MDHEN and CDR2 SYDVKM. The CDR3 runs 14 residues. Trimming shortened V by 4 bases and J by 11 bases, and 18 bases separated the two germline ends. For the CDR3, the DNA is TGTGCCAGCAGTTACCAGGGTACACGGTGGTCCCAGCATTTT. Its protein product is CASSYQGTRWSQHF.

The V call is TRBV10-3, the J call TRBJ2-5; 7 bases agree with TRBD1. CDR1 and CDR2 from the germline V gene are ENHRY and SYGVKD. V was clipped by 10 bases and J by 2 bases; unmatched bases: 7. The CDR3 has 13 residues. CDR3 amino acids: CATLQGNQETQYF. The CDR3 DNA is TGTGCCACCCTACAGGGGAATCAAGAGACCCAGTACTTC.

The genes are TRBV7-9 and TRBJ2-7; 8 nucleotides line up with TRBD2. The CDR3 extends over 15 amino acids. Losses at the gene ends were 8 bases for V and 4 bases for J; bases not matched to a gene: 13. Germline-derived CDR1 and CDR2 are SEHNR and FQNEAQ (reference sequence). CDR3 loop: CASASTSGRSYEQYF. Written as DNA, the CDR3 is TGTGCCAGCGCGTCTACAAGCGGGAGATCGTACGAGCAGTACTTC.

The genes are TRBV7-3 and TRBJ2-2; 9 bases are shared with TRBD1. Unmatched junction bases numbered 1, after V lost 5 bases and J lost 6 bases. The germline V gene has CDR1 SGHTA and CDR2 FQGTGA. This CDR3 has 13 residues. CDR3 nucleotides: TGTGCCAGCAGCCGGGACAGGGCCGGGGAGCTGTTTTTT. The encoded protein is CASSRDRAGELFF. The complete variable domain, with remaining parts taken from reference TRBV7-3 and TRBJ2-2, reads GAGVSQTPSNKVTEKGKYVELRCDPISGHTALYWYRQSLGQGPEFLIYFQGTGAADDSGLPNDRFFAVRPEGSVSTLKIQRTERGDSAVYLCASSRDRAGELFFGEGSRLTVL.